This TCR beta chain was observed in a study of PD-1 blockade in classical Hodgkin lymphoma. All patients relapsed after autologous stem cell transplantation, and brentuximab vedotin exposure varied. Relapsed/refractory classical Hodgkin lymphoma patients had complete, partial or progressive responses. General study points: Healthy donors were reported to have higher baseline TCR diversity than newly diagnosed patients.

With respect to this clone: The antigen is not known.

Trimming pared 3 bases from V and 4 bases from J, leaving 16 bases between. The CDR3 runs 15 residues. In germline, CDR1 is MNHEY, CDR2 SVGAGI. TCRdb's table, derived via immunoSEQ multiplex PCR, lists solely in-frame clones and lacks some. The data hold tens of thousands of clones, with 85% to 95% observed a single time. This receptor was obtained from a human donor with classical Hodgkin lymphoma. The chain employs TRBV6-5 and TRBJ2-7, with a tentative D call TRBD1 (6 bases). The material sequenced was peripheral blood mononuclear cells (PBMCs), taken at baseline. CDR3 sequence: CASSYHTGSYYEQYF. The DNA of the CDR3 is TGTGCCAGCAGTTATCATACAGGGTCATATTACGAGCAGTACTTC.